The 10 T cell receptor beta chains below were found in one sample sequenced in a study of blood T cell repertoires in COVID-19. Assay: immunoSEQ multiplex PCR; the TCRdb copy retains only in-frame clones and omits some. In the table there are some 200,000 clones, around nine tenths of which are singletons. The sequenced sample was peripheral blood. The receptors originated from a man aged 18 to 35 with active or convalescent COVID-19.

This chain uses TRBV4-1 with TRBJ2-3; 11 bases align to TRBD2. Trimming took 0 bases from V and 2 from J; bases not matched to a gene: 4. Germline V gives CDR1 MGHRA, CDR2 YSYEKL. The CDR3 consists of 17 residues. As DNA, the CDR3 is TGCGCCAGCAGCCAAGAACTAGCGGGAGAGATCACAGATACGCAGTATTTT. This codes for CASSQELAGEITDTQYF.

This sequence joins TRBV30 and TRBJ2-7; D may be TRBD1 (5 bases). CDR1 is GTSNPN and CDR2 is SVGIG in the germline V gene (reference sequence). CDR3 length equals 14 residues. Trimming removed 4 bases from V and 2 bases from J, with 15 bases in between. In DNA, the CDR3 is TGTGCCTGGACGCCCTGGACGGACACCTACGAGCAGTACTTC. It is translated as CAWTPWTDTYEQYF.

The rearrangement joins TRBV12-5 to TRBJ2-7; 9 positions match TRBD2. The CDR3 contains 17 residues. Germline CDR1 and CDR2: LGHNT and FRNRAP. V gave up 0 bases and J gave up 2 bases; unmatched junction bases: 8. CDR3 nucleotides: TGTGCTAGTGGTTTGGTAGTAGGGCGGGAGGGCCCCTACGAGCAGTACTTC. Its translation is CASGLVVGREGPYEQYF.

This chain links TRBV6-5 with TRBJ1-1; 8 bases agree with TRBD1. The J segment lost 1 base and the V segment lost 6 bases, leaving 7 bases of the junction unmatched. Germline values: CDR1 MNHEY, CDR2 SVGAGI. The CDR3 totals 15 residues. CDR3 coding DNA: TGTGCCAGCAGGGTCGACAGGGGACAGAACACTGAAGCTTTCTTT. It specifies CASRVDRGQNTEAFF.

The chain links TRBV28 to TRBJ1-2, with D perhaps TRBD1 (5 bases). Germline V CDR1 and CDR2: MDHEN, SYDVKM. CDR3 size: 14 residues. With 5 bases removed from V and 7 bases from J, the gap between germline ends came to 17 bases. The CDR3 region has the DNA TGTGCCAGCAGTCGCGACGGGACTTCTCGTGGCTACACCTTC. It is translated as CASSRDGTSRGYTF.

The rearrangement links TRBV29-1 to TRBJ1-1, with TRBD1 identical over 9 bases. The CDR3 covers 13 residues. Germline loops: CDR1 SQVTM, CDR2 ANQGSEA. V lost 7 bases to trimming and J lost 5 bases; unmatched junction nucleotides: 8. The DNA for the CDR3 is TGCAGCGGGGGACAGGGATCGGGGACTGAAGCTTTCTTT. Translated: CSGGQGSGTEAFF.

This CDR3 is CASSHTGGYTEAFF. CDR3 bases: TGTGCCAGCAGCCATACAGGGGGGTACACTGAAGCTTTCTTT. The rearrangement links TRBV3-1 (or the pseudogene TRBV3-2) to TRBJ1-1; TRBD1 matches at 8 bases. V lost 3 bases and J lost 3; bases outside the gene matches: 3. CDR1 is LGHDT, CDR2 YNNKEL, per germline (reference sequence). This CDR3 region has 14 residues.

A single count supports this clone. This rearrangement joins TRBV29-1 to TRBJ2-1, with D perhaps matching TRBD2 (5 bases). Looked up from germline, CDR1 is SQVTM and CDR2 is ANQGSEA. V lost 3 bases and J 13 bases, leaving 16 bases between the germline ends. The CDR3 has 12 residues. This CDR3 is CSVDSGFDVQFF. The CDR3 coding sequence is TGCAGCGTTGATTCGGGGTTCGATGTCCAGTTCTTC.

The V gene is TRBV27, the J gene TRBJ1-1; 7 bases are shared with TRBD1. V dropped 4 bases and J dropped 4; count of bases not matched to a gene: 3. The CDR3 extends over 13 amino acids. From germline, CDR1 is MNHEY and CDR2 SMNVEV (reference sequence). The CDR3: CASSSRQGTEAFF. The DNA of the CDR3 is TGTGCCAGCAGTTCAAGACAGGGCACTGAAGCTTTCTTT.

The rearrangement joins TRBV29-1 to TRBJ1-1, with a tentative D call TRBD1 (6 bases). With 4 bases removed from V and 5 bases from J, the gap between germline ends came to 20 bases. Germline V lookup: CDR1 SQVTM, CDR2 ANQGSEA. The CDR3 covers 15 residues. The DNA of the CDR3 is TGCAGCGTTGTAGGGGGGGCCCTGGAGCGGACTGAAGCTTTCTTT. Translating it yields CSVVGGALERTEAFF.